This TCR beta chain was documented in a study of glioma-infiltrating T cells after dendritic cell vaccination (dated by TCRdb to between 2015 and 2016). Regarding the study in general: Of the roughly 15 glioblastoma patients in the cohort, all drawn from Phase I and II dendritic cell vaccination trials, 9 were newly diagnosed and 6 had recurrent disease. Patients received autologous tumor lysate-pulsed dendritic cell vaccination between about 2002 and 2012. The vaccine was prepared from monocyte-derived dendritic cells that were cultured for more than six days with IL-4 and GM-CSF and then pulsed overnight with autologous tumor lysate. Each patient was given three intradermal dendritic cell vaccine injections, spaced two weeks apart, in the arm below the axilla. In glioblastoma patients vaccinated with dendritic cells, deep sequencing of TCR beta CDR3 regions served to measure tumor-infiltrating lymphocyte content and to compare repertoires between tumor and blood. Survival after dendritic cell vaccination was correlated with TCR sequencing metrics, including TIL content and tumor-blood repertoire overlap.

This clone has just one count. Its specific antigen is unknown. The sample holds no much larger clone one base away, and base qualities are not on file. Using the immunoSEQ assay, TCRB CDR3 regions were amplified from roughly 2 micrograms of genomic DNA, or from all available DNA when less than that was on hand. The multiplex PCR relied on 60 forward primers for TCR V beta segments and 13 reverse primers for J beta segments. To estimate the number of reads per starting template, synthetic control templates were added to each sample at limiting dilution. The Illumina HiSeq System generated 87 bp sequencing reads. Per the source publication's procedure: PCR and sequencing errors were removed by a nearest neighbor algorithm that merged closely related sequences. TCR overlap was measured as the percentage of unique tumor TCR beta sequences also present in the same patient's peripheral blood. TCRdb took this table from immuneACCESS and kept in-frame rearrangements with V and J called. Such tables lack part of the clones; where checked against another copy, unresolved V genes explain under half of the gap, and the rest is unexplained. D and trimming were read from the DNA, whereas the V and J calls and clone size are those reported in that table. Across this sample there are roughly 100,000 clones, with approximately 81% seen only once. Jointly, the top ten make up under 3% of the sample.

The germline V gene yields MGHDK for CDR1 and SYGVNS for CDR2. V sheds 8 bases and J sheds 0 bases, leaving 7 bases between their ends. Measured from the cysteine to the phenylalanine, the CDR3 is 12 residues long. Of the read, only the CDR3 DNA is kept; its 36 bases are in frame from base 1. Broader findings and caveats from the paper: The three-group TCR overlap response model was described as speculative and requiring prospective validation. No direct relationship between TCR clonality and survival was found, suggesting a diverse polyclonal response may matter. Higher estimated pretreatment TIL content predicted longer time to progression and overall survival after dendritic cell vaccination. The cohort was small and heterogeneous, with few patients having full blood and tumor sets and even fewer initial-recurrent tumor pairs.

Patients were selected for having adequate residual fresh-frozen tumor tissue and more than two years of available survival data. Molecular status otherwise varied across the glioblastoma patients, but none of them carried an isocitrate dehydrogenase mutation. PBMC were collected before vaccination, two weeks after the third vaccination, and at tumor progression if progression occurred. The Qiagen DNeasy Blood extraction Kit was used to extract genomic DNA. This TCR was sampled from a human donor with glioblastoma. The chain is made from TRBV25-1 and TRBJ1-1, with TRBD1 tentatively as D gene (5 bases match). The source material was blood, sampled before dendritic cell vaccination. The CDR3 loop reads CASRQMNTEAFF. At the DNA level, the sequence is TGTGCCAGCCGACAGATGAACACTGAAGCTTTCTTT.